One sample yielded the 8 T cell receptor beta chains listed below, sequenced in a study of cytomegalovirus exposure and HLA in healthy donors. Researchers ran the PCR with 60 Vbeta and 13 Jbeta primers. The table came from immunoSEQ multiplex PCR; TCRdb's copy has only in-frame clones and leaves some out. The table records roughly 90,000 clones, roughly 77% of them present only once. The sequenced sample consisted of PBMCs. The receptors shown here come from a man aged 25-45 years in good health and CMV-seronegative.

CDR3 amino acids: CASSIGRGANTEAFF. CDR3 DNA: TGTGCCAGTAGTATAGGGAGAGGAGCGAACACTGAAGCTTTCTTT. The rearrangement links TRBV19 to TRBJ1-1, with D unclear. CDR3 length equals 15 residues. Trimming stripped 1 base from V and 1 base from J, with 10 bases between. CDR1 is LNHDA, CDR2 SQIVND, per germline (reference sequence).

The J gene is TRBJ2-5, the V gene TRBV7-9; TRBD1 might be the D (5 bases). TRBJ2-7 matches the DNA end more closely, so the J call is doubtful. The length of the CDR3 is 14 residues. Germline values: CDR1 SEHNR, CDR2 FQNEAQ (reference sequence). The DNA of the CDR3 is TGTGCCAGCAGCTACGGCAGGGTCTCCTACGAGCAGTACTTC. Encoded protein: CASSYGRVSYEQYF.

The rearrangement uses TRBV27 and TRBJ1-1; 8 nucleotides agree with TRBD1. V was pared by 4 bases and J by 8 bases, with 12 bases of the junction left unmatched. CDR1 is MNHEY and CDR2 is SMNVEV in the germline V gene (reference sequence). This CDR3 region has 15 residues. The CDR3 is CASSSLRVQGEEAFF. The CDR3 DNA reads as TGTGCCAGCAGTTCCCTTAGGGTACAGGGGGAGGAAGCTTTCTTT.

The J gene is TRBJ2-5, the V gene TRBV5-1, with 8 nucleotides matching TRBD1. Germline V gene sequence: CDR1 SGHRS, CDR2 YFSETQ. The CDR3 is 15 amino acids. With 4 bases clipped from V and 4 bases from J, the junction kept 9 bases outside the gene matches. CDR3 in DNA: TGCGCCAGCAGCGGCGGCCCAGGGGGCCTAGAGACCCAGTACTTC. Residues: CASSGGPGGLETQYF.

The gene calls are TRBV10-1 and TRBJ2-7, with 8 bases fitting TRBD1. Germline CDR1 and CDR2: WNHNN and SYGVQD (reference sequence). This CDR3 contains 15 residues. V dropped 4 bases and J dropped 2; count of bases not matched to a gene: 7. The CDR3 loop reads CASSGDRNDPYEQYF. The CDR3 DNA follows: TGCGCCAGCAGTGGGGACAGGAATGATCCCTACGAGCAGTACTTC.

The chain couples TRBV15 to TRBJ1-1; D not resolved. Germline-derived CDR1 and CDR2 are LNHNV and YYDKDF (reference sequence). Trimming left V 2 bases short and J 3 bases short, with 22 bases between. This CDR3 spans 18 amino acids. This CDR3 is CATSRFFTRVMRHTEAFF. The CDR3 coding sequence is TGTGCCACCAGCAGATTTTTTACGAGGGTAATGAGGCACACTGAAGCTTTCTTT. Together with reference TRBV15 and TRBJ1-1, the CDR3 gives the full variable domain: DAMVIQNPRYQVTQFGKPVTLSCSQTLNHNVMYWYQQKSSQAPKLLFHYYDKDFNNEADTPDNFQSRRPNTSFCFLDIRSPGLGDTAMYLCATSRFFTRVMRHTEAFFGQGTRLTVV.

The V call is TRBV19, the J call TRBJ2-2; no firm D call. Germline V gene data show CDR1 as LNHDA and CDR2 as SQIVND (reference sequence). Trimming stripped 3 bases from V and 3 bases from J, with 11 bases between. The CDR3 contains 15 residues. The CDR3: CASSIPGLDTGELFF. The CDR3 DNA follows: TGTGCCAGTAGTATCCCCGGGTTGGACACCGGGGAGCTGTTTTTT. The whole variable domain, filled in from reference TRBV19 and TRBJ2-2, reads DGGITQSPKYLFRKEGQNVTLSCEQNLNHDAMYWYRQDPGQGLRLIYYSQIVNDFQKGDIAEGYSVSREKKESFPLTVTSAQKNPTAFYLCASSIPGLDTGELFFGEGSRLTVL.

The gene calls are TRBV5-1 and TRBJ2-7, with TRBD2 as a possible D gene (5 bases). Trimming took off 0 bases at V and 7 bases at J, with 17 bases between the two ends. The germline V gene has CDR1 SGHRS and CDR2 YFSETQ. There are 15 residues in the CDR3. CDR3 residues: CASSLAAVRGGEQYF. CDR3 coding DNA: TGCGCCAGCAGCTTGGCTGCGGTCCGAGGCGGGGAGCAGTACTTC.